Sequencing of this T cell receptor (beta chain) was carried out in a study of CD8 T cell repertoires and HIV-1 epitope variants. Turning to the study itself: Controls were a CMV, EBV and flu peptide pool, Ebola AY9 negative control, and no-peptide well. Tested: three Gag epitope families, Nef HW9 and YT9.

Clones were read by immunoSEQ multiplex PCR, and TCRdb kept only the in-frame ones, dropping some. Of about 4,700 clones listed, less than 70% were seen once; the top ten hold under 55%. Remarks on this clone: Its antigen is not identified.

The sequenced material came from cultured CD8+ T cells derived from PBMCs. The origin of this receptor is a male donor with HIV.

The CDR3 nucleotides are TGTGCCACCAGCAGAGACCGGGGTTTAAACACTGAAGCTTTCTTT. This gives the protein CATSRDRGLNTEAFF. The rearrangement links TRBV15 to TRBJ1-1; D remains unclear. With 0 bases removed from V and 2 bases from J, the gap between germline ends came to 10 bases. The CDR3 consists of 15 residues. Germline values: CDR1 LNHNV, CDR2 YYDKDF (reference sequence). Full variable domain (outside the CDR3, taken from reference TRBV15 and TRBJ1-1): DAMVIQNPRYQVTQFGKPVTLSCSQTLNHNVMYWYQQKSSQAPKLLFHYYDKDFNNEADTPDNFQSRRPNTSFCFLDIRSPGLGDTAMYLCATSRDRGLNTEAFFGQGTRLTVV.